This TCR beta chain originates from a study of CD4 T cells in relation to SARS-CoV-2 and coronaviruses. Unexposed donor CD4+ T cells date from about 2011-2019, before the COVID-19 pandemic. After about 10 days of culture, CD4+ T cells were isolated. PBMCs were plated at roughly 2.1 million per well in IL-2-containing medium. As concerns this clone: Its antigen is unidentified.

Only in-frame clones appear in the TCRdb table, and some are missing; sequencing was by immunoSEQ multiplex PCR. In the table there are 17,000 or so clones, 74% of which are singletons. The germline V gene has CDR1 DFQATT and CDR2 SNEGSKA (reference sequence). This CDR3 has 16 residues. V lost 3 bases to trimming and J lost 5 bases, with 22 bases between them. The chain is built from TRBV20-1 and TRBJ2-5, with D possibly being TRBD1 (8 bases). The clonotype comes from a human donor in good health. The sample taken for sequencing was CD4+ T cells from PBMCs, cultured in vitro. This chain's CDR3 is CSASDGQGGFGETQYF. The CDR3 DNA sequence: TGCAGTGCTAGTGACGGACAGGGAGGGTTTGGGGAGACCCAGTACTTC.